This record looks at one T cell receptor (beta chain) sequence and its context. This specimen comes from a study of blood T cell repertoires in COVID-19. At the level of the study: Italy, Spain and the United States were the sources of the convalescent and acute COVID-19 samples. T cells, B-cell-depleted T cells, or PBMCs provided the cDNA or gDNA that served as material.

Using immunoSEQ multiplex PCR, the repertoire was profiled, and TCRdb retains in-frame clones only, with some absent. The data contain hundreds of thousands of clones, over 75% of them singletons. Germline V CDR1 and CDR2: SGDLS, YYNGEE. The J segment lost 9 bases and the V segment lost 1 base, leaving 4 bases of the junction unmatched. The CDR3 runs to 14 residues. This TCR was sampled from a human donor in a cohort sampled during active COVID-19. The V call is TRBV9, the J call TRBJ2-1; TRBD2 matches 10 bases. Material: peripheral blood. In DNA form, the CDR3 reads TGTGCCAGCAGCGTACTAGCGGGAGTGGGTGAGCAGTTCTTC. Translated, it gives CASSVLAGVGEQFF.